The TCR beta chain described here comes from a study of OX40 agonist ivuxolimab in advanced cancers. Study summary: Ivuxolimab, an antibody acting as an agonist of OX40 (CD134), was used to treat patients. Patients with prior anti-PD-1, anti-PD-L1 or anti-CTLA-4 therapy were eligible; approximately 40% had some.

The data were produced by immunoSEQ multiplex PCR, yet TCRdb's version contains in-frame clones alone and is incomplete. The data contain about 93,000 clones, 94% of them singletons. This CDR3 is 19 amino acids long. Germline V gene data show CDR1 as LNHDA and CDR2 as SQIVND (reference sequence). The V and J ends lost 6 bases and 0 bases, in that order; junction bases with no gene match: 15. Study findings and constraints: Some patients without response likewise showed low normalized clonal expansion. Not determined was the antigen specificity of the expanded peripheral T cells.

Concerning this clone: Its antigen is unidentified.

The sequencing used CD4+ or CD8+ T cells sorted from blood, collected in a trial of the OX40 agonist ivuxolimab. J is TRBJ1-3 and V is TRBV19, with 9 bases aligning to TRBD1. The clonotype originates from an adult with an advanced solid tumor such as melanoma, head and neck, liver or kidney cancer. The CDR3 loop reads CASSRRDREEIYSGNTIYF. As DNA, the CDR3 is TGTGCCAGTAGCCGGCGGGACAGGGAAGAGATTTACTCTGGAAACACCATATATTTT.